These T cell receptor beta chains were read from a single sample in a study of control samples from healthy donors and cancer patients. TCRdb's table, derived via immunoSEQ multiplex PCR, lists solely in-frame clones and lacks some. The sample records over 65,000 clones, 85% to 90% being singletons. The specimen sequenced was PBMCs. These receptors were taken from a woman in her fifties or sixties with colorectal cancer. CDR3s include the opening cysteine and the closing phenylalanine or tryptophan. A D gene is named only where the DNA matches it firmly. The size of a clone is reported for some rows only, either as once, few or many, or as a class for expanded clones.

D: TRBD2; J: TRBJ2-2; size: -; V: TRBV4-1; DNA: TGCGCCAGCAGCCAAGATGGGCTAGCGGGGGGTCCGAACACCGGGGAGCTGTTTTTT; CDR3: CASSQDGLAGGPNTGELFF
D: TRBD2; J: TRBJ2-5; size: once; V: TRBV30; DNA: TGTGCCTGGATAGGGAGGGGGACCCAGTACTTC; CDR3: CAWIGRGTQYF
D: -; J: TRBJ2-4; size: -; V: TRBV7-8; DNA: TGTGCCAGCAGCTTAGCGGACTGGGACTCTCTGGGGAGTGAGGCCAAAAACATTCAGTACTTC; CDR3: CASSLADWDSLGSEAKNIQYF
D: TRBD1; J: TRBJ1-3; size: -; V: TRBV11-3; DNA: TGTGCCAGCAGCTTAGATCTAAAAGGGGGCCATGGAAACACCATATATTTT; CDR3: CASSLDLKGGHGNTIYF
D: TRBD2; J: TRBJ2-5; size: -; V: TRBV18; DNA: TGTGCCAGCTCACCTGGGACTAGCGAGACCCAGTACTTC; CDR3: CASSPGTSETQYF
D: TRBD1; J: TRBJ1-2; size: -; V: TRBV27; DNA: TGTGCCAGCCAAAGAGGGCAGGGGGATGGCTACACCTTC; CDR3: CASQRGQGDGYTF
D: -; J: TRBJ2-2; size: -; V: TRBV5-1; DNA: TGCGCCAGCTCCACGGCCGCGAACACCGGGGAGCTGTTTTTT; CDR3: CASSTAANTGELFF
D: -; J: TRBJ2-2; size: -; V: TRBV7-8; DNA: TGTGCCAGCAGCTTTGGGCAGAACACCGGGGAGCTGTTTTTT; CDR3: CASSFGQNTGELFF
D: -; J: TRBJ2-1; size: -; V: TRBV7-6; DNA: TGTGCCAGCAGCCGAGACCATGAGCAGTTCTTC; CDR3: CASSRDHEQFF
D: TRBD1; J: TRBJ1-3; size: -; V: TRBV10-2; DNA: TGCGCCAGCAGTGACCCGGGACAGGGCGGTGGAAACACCATATATTTT; CDR3: CASSDPGQGGGNTIYF
D: TRBD2; J: TRBJ2-1; size: -; V: TRBV7-2; DNA: TGTGCCAGCAGCTTAGAGTGGGGGGGGTTGGACAATGAGCAGTTCTTC; CDR3: CASSLEWGGLDNEQFF
D: -; J: TRBJ2-2; size: once; V: TRBV11-3; DNA: TGTGCCAGCAGCTTAGGCTACTTGACCGGGGAGCTGTTTTTT; CDR3: CASSLGYLTGELFF
D: -; J: TRBJ1-1; size: -; V: TRBV7-2; DNA: TGTGCCAGCAGCTTAGAAGGGTTGGGCAGAAAAGCTTTCTTT; CDR3: CASSLEGLGRKAFF
D: -; J: TRBJ2-1; size: -; V: TRBV9; DNA: TGTGCCAGCAGCGTAGCAGGGGTATCCTCCAATGAGCAGTTCTTC; CDR3: CASSVAGVSSNEQFF
D: -; J: TRBJ1-1; size: few; V: TRBV6-6; DNA: TGTGCTTCACGGGAGAGAGTTGAAGCTTTCTTT; CDR3: CASRERVEAFF
D: -; J: TRBJ1-3; size: -; V: TRBV18; DNA: TGTGCCAGCTCACCGACGACAGGTCTCTCTGGAAACACCATATATTTT; CDR3: CASSPTTGLSGNTIYF
D: -; J: TRBJ1-5; size: -; V: TRBV19; DNA: TGTGCCAGTAGTATCGTGGAGGGTCAGCCCCAGCATTTT; CDR3: CASSIVEGQPQHF
D: -; J: TRBJ2-2; size: -; V: TRBV2; DNA: TGTGCCAGCAGGGCCGGACAGAGCAAGCTGTTTTTT; CDR3: CASRAGQSKLFF
D: -; J: TRBJ2-2; size: few; V: TRBV3-1/TRBV3-2; DNA: TGTGCCAGCAGGTCACTCAACACCGGGGAGCTGTTTTTT; CDR3: CASRSLNTGELFF
D: -; J: TRBJ1-5; size: once; V: TRBV7-2; DNA: TGTGCCAGCAGCTCCGACTGGGGAAGGCATCAGCCCCAGCATTTT; CDR3: CASSSDWGRHQPQHF
D: -; J: TRBJ1-4; size: -; V: TRBV5-5; DNA: TGTGCCAGCAGCTTGAATTTGGGGACTTCTAATGAAAAACTGTTTTTT; CDR3: CASSLNLGTSNEKLFF
D: TRBD1; J: TRBJ1-1; size: -; V: TRBV28; DNA: TGTGCCAGCAGTTGGACAGGGAACACTGAAGCTTTCTTT; CDR3: CASSWTGNTEAFF
D: -; J: TRBJ1-6; size: -; V: TRBV9; DNA: TGTGCCAGCAGCGTCCGGACAGCCAATTCACCCCTCCACTTT; CDR3: CASSVRTANSPLHF
D: TRBD1; J: TRBJ1-3; size: -; V: TRBV9; DNA: TGTGCCAGCAGCCCTGGACAGGGACTGAGGGGAAACACCATATATTTT; CDR3: CASSPGQGLRGNTIYF
D: TRBD1; J: TRBJ1-6; size: -; V: TRBV12-3/TRBV12-4; DNA: TGTGCCAGCACGGACAGGGGAGGTTCACCCCTCCACTTT; CDR3: CASTDRGGSPLHF
D: TRBD1; J: TRBJ1-5; size: -; V: TRBV24-1; DNA: TGTGCCACCAGTCGCGATACAGGGGCAGGGAGCAATCAGCCCCAGCATTTT; CDR3: CATSRDTGAGSNQPQHF
D: -; J: TRBJ1-1; size: -; V: TRBV19; DNA: TGTGCCAGTAGTATAGACCCGGACGGGAATTTGAACACTGAAGCTTTCTTT; CDR3: CASSIDPDGNLNTEAFF
D: -; J: TRBJ2-3; size: -; V: TRBV9; DNA: TGTGCCAGCAGCACACCCCTTGAGGATACGCAGTATTTT; CDR3: CASSTPLEDTQYF